These 28 T cell receptor beta chains share one sample of origin, sequenced in a study of Ad26.COV2.S vaccination and SARS-CoV-2 variants. Treatment in this sample: roughly 19 received Ad26.COV2.S at low or high dose, single or two shots; about 5 received placebo; per-sample allocation not given. Sampling occurred on day 63 after the first vaccine or placebo injection. Method: immunoSEQ multiplex PCR; TCRdb's copy keeps in-frame clones and lacks some. The sample has 300,000 to 400,000 clones, around 87% seen once. Sequences were derived from peripheral blood, sampled in a trial of Ad26.COV2.S vaccine versus placebo. These receptors were collected from a person between 18 and 65 years old who received the Ad26.COV2.S COVID-19 vaccine or a placebo.

The chain couples TRBV2 to TRBJ1-5; 7 bases agree with TRBD1. The CDR3 is 14 residues long. Germline CDR1 SNHLY, CDR2 FYNNEI. V was clipped by 6 bases and J by 5 bases; unmatched bases: 7. This CDR3 reads CASSDRVWDQPQHF. The CDR3 DNA is TGTGCCAGCAGCGACAGGGTGTGGGATCAGCCCCAGCATTTT.

This clone was observed once. This chain links TRBV27 with TRBJ1-1; D possibly corresponds to TRBD1 (5 bases). Trimming took off 5 bases at V and 2 bases at J, with 12 bases between the two ends. Germline V gene lookup returns CDR1 MNHEY and CDR2 SMNVEV (reference sequence). The CDR3 runs to 14 residues. CDR3 amino acids: CASSTPQENTEAFF. The CDR3 region has the DNA TGTGCCAGCAGTACCCCACAGGAAAACACTGAAGCTTTCTTT.

The chain has TRBV30 and TRBJ2-7; TRBD1 matches at 9 bases. This CDR3 has 13 amino acids. In germline, CDR1 is GTSNPN, CDR2 SVGIG (reference sequence). After removal of 5 bases from V and 7 bases from J, the junction contained 9 bases not matched to a gene. The CDR3: CAWDRGTGREQYF. The DNA of the CDR3 is TGTGCCTGGGATAGGGGGACAGGGCGTGAGCAGTACTTC.

This chain uses TRBV9 with TRBJ2-1; 7 bases line up with TRBD1. V was pared by 3 bases and J by 0 bases, with 6 bases of the junction left unmatched. Germline-derived CDR1 and CDR2 are SGDLS and YYNGEE. This CDR3 is 16 amino acids long. The CDR3 DNA reads as TGTGCCAGCAGCGCCTCAGGGGGAGACTCCTACAATGAGCAGTTCTTC. This codes for CASSASGGDSYNEQFF.

J is TRBJ2-7 and V is TRBV3-1 (or the pseudogene TRBV3-2); TRBD1 agrees at 7 bases. V dropped 1 base and J dropped 0; count of bases not matched to a gene: 0. In germline, CDR1 is LGHDT, CDR2 YNNKEL (reference sequence). CDR3 length: 14 residues. The CDR3 here is CASSQGTGSYEQYF. CDR3 in DNA: TGTGCCAGCAGCCAAGGGACAGGCTCCTACGAGCAGTACTTC.

Only one count was recorded for this clone. The gene calls are TRBV10-3 and TRBJ1-5; the match to TRBD1 covers 9 bases. CDR1 and CDR2 (germline): ENHRY, SYGVKD. This CDR3 region has 16 residues. The J segment lost 2 bases and the V segment lost 2 bases, leaving 4 bases of the junction unmatched. CDR3 region: CAISEVGDRGNQPQHF. Here the CDR3 DNA reads TGTGCCATCAGTGAGGTAGGGGACAGGGGCAATCAGCCCCAGCATTTT.

V usage is TRBV5-8 and J usage is TRBJ1-2; maybe TRBD1 (6 bases). The CDR3 has 13 amino acids. Germline CDR1 reads SGHTS; CDR2 reads YDEGEE. V shed 4 bases and J shed 4 bases, with 11 bases lying between them. CDR3 sequence: CASSPTGPYGYTF. The CDR3 nucleotides read TGTGCCAGCAGCCCGACAGGCCCCTATGGCTACACCTTC.

This clone was counted between two and nine times. The CDR3 bases are TGTGCCAGCAGTCCCAGGGGAAGCTCTGGGGCCAACGTCCTGACTTTC. Encoded protein: CASSPRGSSGANVLTF. The chain recombines TRBV6-2 or TRBV6-3 with TRBJ2-6, with a tentative D call TRBD1 (6 bases). The V end was cut by 5 bases, the J end by 0 bases, with 11 bases between. CDR1 MNHEY and CDR2 SVGEGT come from the germline V gene. The CDR3 contains 16 residues.

The chain employs TRBV10-3 and TRBJ1-1; 7 bases are shared with TRBD1. Germline assignment: CDR1 ENHRY and CDR2 SYGVKD. The CDR3 contains 16 residues. V lost 0 bases and J lost 4; bases outside the gene matches: 8. CDR3 in amino acids: CAISESQNRGGTEAFF. The CDR3 DNA reads TGTGCCATCAGTGAGTCGCAAAACAGGGGAGGCACTGAAGCTTTCTTT.

The V gene is TRBV7-9, the J gene TRBJ2-1; D remains unclear. Germline V CDR1 and CDR2: SEHNR, FQNEAQ (reference sequence). V was pared by 2 bases and J by 4 bases, with 21 bases between. The CDR3 consists of 18 residues. The CDR3, as DNA: TGTGCCAGCAGCTTATGGTTTTTGCGAAGGGCTGTGTACAATGAGCAGTTCTTC. This encodes CASSLWFLRRAVYNEQFF.

In its sample, this clone was seen once. Other nucleotide sequences in the sample specify the same CDR3. This chain joins TRBV11-2 and TRBJ2-7; 7 nucleotides match TRBD2. This CDR3 region has 12 residues. After removal of 5 bases from V and 5 bases from J, the junction contained 3 bases not matched to a gene. Germline V gene data show CDR1 as SGHAT and CDR2 as FQNNGV. CDR3 DNA: TGTGCCAGCAGCCTGGGGGGGAACGAGCAGTACTTC. Translated: CASSLGGNEQYF.

J is TRBJ2-1 and V is TRBV9; no definite D call. CDR3 size: 12 residues. The ends were cut back, 4 bases at V and 4 bases at J, with 6 bases in the middle. Per the germline V gene, CDR1 is SGDLS and CDR2 is YYNGEE. This CDR3 reads CASSLWYNEQFF. CDR3 DNA: TGTGCCAGCAGCCTATGGTACAATGAGCAGTTCTTC.

The chain couples TRBV9 to TRBJ1-1; no definite D call. There are 13 residues in the CDR3. Germline V CDR1 and CDR2: SGDLS, YYNGEE. The ends were cut back, 5 bases at V and 1 base at J, with 9 bases in the middle. The CDR3 is CASRGGRNTEAFF. The CDR3 DNA is TGTGCCAGCAGAGGTGGGAGGAACACTGAAGCTTTCTTT.

J is TRBJ1-2 and V is TRBV18, with D perhaps matching TRBD1 (6 bases). The CDR3 sequence is 15 residues long. Germline V gene lookup returns CDR1 KGHSH and CDR2 LQKENI. V gave up 3 bases and J gave up 0 bases, with 11 bases separating them. Written as DNA, the CDR3 is TGTGCCAGCTCACCGCCGACAGGTTCTAACTATGGCTACACCTTC. Translation gives CASSPPTGSNYGYTF.

The gene calls are TRBV5-1 and TRBJ2-3, with D unresolved. The CDR3 extends over 13 amino acids. V gave up 4 bases and J gave up 0 bases, with 6 bases separating them. Germline CDR1 and CDR2: SGHRS and YFSETQ. CDR3 DNA: TGCGCCAGCAGCGCCCCCAGCACAGATACGCAGTATTTT. This codes for CASSAPSTDTQYF.

On this clone: An end of the junction does not agree with germline; a read error may underlie this. The chain couples TRBV7-7 to TRBJ2-2, with 9 nucleotides matching TRBD2. CDR1 is SSHAT, CDR2 FNYEAQ, per germline (reference sequence). This CDR3 is 16 amino acids long. The CDR3 region has the DNA TGTGCTAGCAGCTTCCGACTAGCGGCGAACACCGGGGAGCTGTTTTTT. This codes for CASSFRLAANTGELFF. Full variable domain (outside the CDR3, taken from reference TRBV7-7 and TRBJ2-2): GAGVSQSPRYKVTKRGQDVTLRCDPISSHATLYWYQQALGQGPEFLTYFNYEAQPDKSGLPSDRFSAERPEGSISTLTIQRTEQRDSAMYRCASSFRLAANTGELFFGEGSRLTVL.

The chain combines TRBV7-8 with TRBJ2-3; 9 nucleotides agree with TRBD2. Trimming cost V 5 bases and J 9 bases; bases outside gene matches: 27. Germline V gene sequence: CDR1 SGHVS, CDR2 FQNEAQ. The CDR3 runs 20 residues. Written as DNA, the CDR3 is TGTGCCAGCAGCCGAATTAGCGGCGGGGGGGCTATCGGCTATCAAATGACGCAGTATTTT. It codes for CASSRISGGGAIGYQMTQYF.

The rearrangement uses TRBV15 and TRBJ2-3; 7 nucleotides match TRBD1. The CDR3 covers 16 residues. The germline V gene has CDR1 LNHNV and CDR2 YYDKDF (reference sequence). The V segment lost 4 bases and the J segment 6 bases; nucleotides outside the gene matches: 13. The CDR3 DNA reads TGTGCCACCAGCACTCGAGCCGGGACAGACTCGGATACGCAGTATTTT. As protein: CATSTRAGTDSDTQYF.

This clone was counted only a few times. The CDR3 region is CASRRGAEAFF. Written as DNA, the CDR3 is TGTGCCAGCAGGCGCGGCGCTGAAGCTTTCTTT. This chain links TRBV6-6 with TRBJ1-1; no reliable D call. The germline gives CDR1 MNHNY, CDR2 SVGAGI (reference sequence). This CDR3 is 11 amino acids long. Trimming stripped 6 bases from V and 6 bases from J, with 8 bases between.

V usage is TRBV6-2 or TRBV6-3 and J usage is TRBJ1-1, with D perhaps matching TRBD1 (5 bases). Per the germline V gene, CDR1 is MNHEY and CDR2 is SVGEGT. V was clipped by 4 bases and J by 4 bases, with 7 bases between them. CDR3 size: 12 residues. The CDR3: CASSWGVTEAFF. The CDR3 DNA reads as TGTGCCAGCAGTTGGGGGGTCACTGAAGCTTTCTTT.

This chain's CDR3 is CATSSPPSGANVLTF. For the CDR3, the DNA is TGTGCCACCAGCAGCCCACCCTCTGGGGCCAACGTCCTGACTTTC. This chain uses TRBV15 with TRBJ2-6, with unresolved D. The germline CDR1 and CDR2 sequences are LNHNV and YYDKDF (reference sequence). With 3 bases removed from V and 0 bases from J, the gap between germline ends came to 6 bases. CDR3 size: 15 residues.

The table lists this clone with a few counts. The rearrangement joins TRBV20-1 to TRBJ1-5, with a possible D match to TRBD1 (6 bases). Germline CDR1 reads DFQATT; CDR2 reads SNEGSKA (reference sequence). This CDR3 region has 16 residues. V lost 3 bases to trimming and J lost 6 bases, with 21 bases between them. CDR3 in amino acids: CSASQPRQVRAQPQHF. CDR3 in DNA: TGCAGTGCTAGTCAACCTCGACAGGTACGGGCTCAGCCCCAGCATTTT.

Comments on this clone: The sample holds other DNA sequences that translate to the same CDR3. The rearrangement uses TRBV19 and TRBJ1-2; no clear D. Germline assignment: CDR1 LNHDA and CDR2 SQIVND (reference sequence). The length of the CDR3 is 14 residues. V was trimmed by 3 bases and J by 5 bases, leaving 13 bases between them. CDR3: CASSIRTDFYGYTF. For the CDR3, the DNA is TGTGCCAGTAGTATCCGGACCGATTTTTATGGCTACACCTTC. Using reference TRBV19 and TRBJ1-2 for the parts outside the CDR3, the full variable domain is DGGITQSPKYLFRKEGQNVTLSCEQNLNHDAMYWYRQDPGQGLRLIYYSQIVNDFQKGDIAEGYSVSREKKESFPLTVTSAQKNPTAFYLCASSIRTDFYGYTFGSGTRLTVV.

This clone was recorded once. The genes are TRBV7-2 and TRBJ1-6; D is uncertain. Germline V gives CDR1 SGHTA, CDR2 FQGNSA. V dropped 0 bases and J dropped 9 bases, with 12 bases sitting between them. The CDR3 sequence is 15 residues long. The DNA of the CDR3 is TGTGCCAGCAGCTTAGCGGGCGGGTTGCCTTCACCCCTCCACTTT. This codes for CASSLAGGLPSPLHF.

The V gene is TRBV3-1 (or the pseudogene TRBV3-2), the J gene TRBJ1-6, with D possibly being TRBD1 (6 bases). The CDR3 runs to 17 residues. Trimming cost V 1 base and J 5 bases, with 15 bases left between them. The germline V gene encodes CDR1 LGHDT and CDR2 YNNKEL (reference sequence). Here the CDR3 reads CASSQVPGEVHNSPLHF. CDR3 bases: TGTGCCAGCAGCCAAGTCCCAGGGGAGGTCCATAATTCACCCCTCCACTTT.

The chain combines TRBV2 with TRBJ2-2; the match to TRBD1 covers 9 bases. Losses at the gene ends were 5 bases for V and 4 bases for J; bases not matched to a gene: 8. CDR3 length: 16 amino acids. Germline V lookup: CDR1 SNHLY, CDR2 FYNNEI. In DNA, the CDR3 is TGTGCCAGCAGTTCCAGAGACAGGGGGAGCACCGGGGAGCTGTTTTTT. Amino acid sequence: CASSSRDRGSTGELFF.

The V and J genes are TRBV7-9 and TRBJ1-2; D is uncertain. The CDR3 length is 12 residues. The germline V gene has CDR1 SEHNR and CDR2 FQNEAQ (reference sequence). Trimming took off 0 bases at V and 12 bases at J, with 11 bases between the two ends. CDR3 sequence reads: CASSLAVRRNTF. CDR3 sequence (DNA): TGTGCCAGCAGCTTAGCGGTTAGGAGGAACACCTTC.

In this sample, this clone turned up once. This chain links TRBV6-6 with TRBJ2-3; D may be TRBD2 (6 bases). Trimming cost V 2 bases and J 2 bases, with 8 bases left between them. The CDR3 has 14 amino acids. Germline-derived CDR1 and CDR2 are MNHNY and SVGAGI (reference sequence). The CDR3 loop is CASSYGGDTDTQYF. CDR3 nucleotide sequence: TGTGCCAGCAGTTACGGCGGGGACACAGATACGCAGTATTTT.